The 8 T cell receptor beta chains below come from one sample, sequenced in a study of T cell clonality in common variable immunodeficiency. Study-wide results and limits: Common variable immunodeficiency TCR beta sequences reportedly had fewer deletions and N-nucleotide insertions.

Repertoires were generated with immunoSEQ multiplex PCR, while TCRdb's copy carries only in-frame clones and drops some. Listed here are about 34,000 clones without any singletons, the top ten holding roughly 6.7%. These receptors lack a known antigen. The specimen was peripheral blood mononuclear cells. Receptors originate from a human donor with common variable immunodeficiency.

Points on this clone: The read comes to an end 3 residues before the CDR3 does, leaving the germline J gene to fill in the end. The V call is TRBV18, the J call TRBJ1-2, with 10 nucleotides matching TRBD1. The V and J ends lost 4 bases and 4 bases, in that order; junction bases with no gene match: 3. The CDR3 is 14 amino acids. Germline V CDR1 and CDR2: KGHSH, LQKENI. Incomplete CDR3 DNA: TGTGCCAGCTCACTGGACAGGGGGTCCTATGGC. Translating gives CASSLDRGSYG. In full, the CDR3 is CASSLDRGSYGYTF.

About this clone: The CDR3 extends 3 residues past the end of the read, so its final part is completed from the germline J gene. V usage is TRBV11-2 and J usage is TRBJ2-5, with a weak D call TRBD2 (7 bases). Germline V gene data show CDR1 as SGHAT and CDR2 as FQNNGV. There are 14 residues in the CDR3. The sequenced CDR3 bases are TGTGCCAGCAGCTTCACTCGGGGGGCGGGAACC. Translation: CASSFTRGAGT. The entire CDR3 reads CASSFTRGAGTQYF.

This clone has ten or more counts. The CDR3 end falls 3 residues outside the read, so it is completed with the germline J gene. This chain uses TRBV7-3 with TRBJ2-3; 14 bases fit TRBD2. The ends lost 5 bases at V and 6 bases at J; junction bases unmatched: 4. Germline V gene data show CDR1 as SGHTA and CDR2 as FQGTGA. This CDR3 is 15 amino acids long. The CDR3 DNA, read in part, is TGTGCCAGCAGCGTTGGGACTAGCGGGAGCGATACG. Protein: CASSVGTSGSDT. The entire CDR3 protein is CASSVGTSGSDTQYF.

Remarks on this clone: The sequenced fragment ends 3 residues before the CDR3 boundary, so the rest is inferred from the germline J gene. V and J are TRBV7-7 and TRBJ2-7; 7 positions agree with TRBD1. With 4 bases clipped from V and 2 bases from J, the junction kept 2 bases outside the gene matches. The CDR3 spans 13 residues. Germline V gene lookup returns CDR1 SSHAT and CDR2 FNYEAQ (reference sequence). CDR3 protein: CASSSDRTYEQYF. The covered CDR3 bases are TGTGCCAGCAGCTCGGACAGGACCTACGAG.

This clone appeared many times. From the germline J gene comes the end of the CDR3, since the read stops 3 residues before it. The chain links TRBV11-3 to TRBJ2-7; no definite D call. The ends were cut back, 5 bases at V and 4 bases at J, with 6 bases in the middle. Per germline, CDR1 SGHNT and CDR2 YENEEA. The CDR3 extends over 11 amino acids. CDR3 DNA, as far as it was read: TGTGCCAGCAGCCGCGAATACGAG. It yields the protein CASSREYE. The complete CDR3 reads CASSREYEQYF.

This clone was picked up a small number of times. The DNA read from the CDR3 is TGTGCCAGCAGCTTAAGGGGCTTGAGCGGGAGTACCTACAATGAG. Translating gives CASSLRGLSGSTYNE. The full CDR3 is CASSLRGLSGSTYNEQFF. The chain is built from TRBV7-3 and TRBJ2-1; 8 bases agree with TRBD2. The sequenced fragment ends 3 residues before the CDR3 boundary, so the rest is inferred from the germline J gene. The CDR3 is 18 amino acids. Germline V gene lookup returns CDR1 SGHTA and CDR2 FQGTGA. The ends lost 1 base at V and 2 bases at J; junction bases unmatched: 10.

This clone was seen many times. The observed sequence ends 3 residues before the CDR3 terminus, with the missing tail filled in from the germline J gene. This chain connects TRBV2 to TRBJ2-5, with TRBD2 as a possible D gene (6 bases). Per the germline V gene, CDR1 is SNHLY and CDR2 is FYNNEI. The CDR3 has 12 residues. V was trimmed by 8 bases and J by 6 bases, leaving 13 bases between them. The sequenced CDR3 bases are TGTGCCAGCCGTTCGGGGGAAAAGACC. This codes for CASRSGEKT. The whole CDR3 protein is CASRSGEKTQYF.

The table lists this clone with many counts. The read falls 3 residues short of the CDR3 end, and the missing part is taken from the germline J gene. The rearrangement joins TRBV7-6 to TRBJ2-5; TRBD1 aligns across 9 bases. The ends lost 5 bases at V and 6 bases at J; junction bases unmatched: 7. This CDR3 region has 14 residues. Germline CDR1 and CDR2: SGHVS and FNYEAQ. The CDR3: CASSGTGLSKTQYF. The sequenced part of the CDR3 DNA is TGTGCCAGCAGCGGGACAGGGTTGTCGAAGACC.